This T cell receptor beta chain was found in a study of vaccination and CD4 T cells after COVID-19. As to treatment: approximately 9-day PBMC culture with coronavirus spike peptide pools or control peptides (ViraFEST assay). CD4+ T cells that came from the unexposed donor were collected before the COVID-19 pandemic (2011-2018). As concerns this clonotype: Its specificity is unknown.

Cultured CD4+ T cells had their DNA profiled by the Oncomine TCR Beta short-read assay. Scientists extracted genomic DNA from CD4+ T cells grown in culture. Each CDR3 protein is one row after TCRdb ran MiXCR on the PCR reads. The sample lists about 9,100 distinct CDR3 sequences, more than 25% occurring once. The source is a human donor in good health. What was sequenced was CD4+ T cells from blood, cultured in vitro.

The CDR3 here is CASSLGSGQGVFLSNQPQHF. Here the CDR3 DNA reads TGTGCCAGCAGCTTAGGTTCGGGACAGGGGGTTTTCCTTAGCAATCAGCCCCAGCATTTT. This rearrangement joins TRBV7-3 to TRBJ1-5, with 11 bases aligning to TRBD1. This CDR3 has 20 amino acids. Germline CDR1 and CDR2: SGHTA and FQGTGA. Trimming at V came to 2 bases and at J to 0 bases, leaving 12 bases not matched to a gene. Complete variable domain (other parts from reference TRBV7-3 and TRBJ1-5): GAGVSQTPSNKVTEKGKYVELRCDPISGHTALYWYRQSLGQGPEFLIYFQGTGAADDSGLPNDRFFAVRPEGSVSTLKIQRTERGDSAVYLCASSLGSGQGVFLSNQPQHFGDGTRLSIL.